This TCR beta chain was retrieved from a study of T cells after yellow fever vaccination. The study's findings and limits: It was a weaker secondary response, yet one that peaked faster, at day 5 versus 15. A minor fraction of clonotypes spanned both CD4 and CD8 compartments.

Looked up from germline, CDR1 is SGDLS and CDR2 is YYNGEE. This CDR3 contains 16 residues. Trimming at V came to 0 bases and at J to 8 bases, leaving 13 bases not matched to a gene. TCRdb itself ran the 5' RACE reads through MiXCR, one entry per CDR3 protein. The sample shows roughly 50,000 distinct CDR3 sequences, roughly 7.3% of them seen only once. This clonotype was observed many times. The antigen is undetermined. The source material was CD8+ T cells sorted from PBMCs, sampled less than 16 days after the first yellow fever vaccination. The chain is built from TRBV9 and TRBJ1-2, with 7 bases that match TRBD1. The sequence came from a man aged 18 to 29 who received the YFV17D yellow fever vaccine. The CDR3 loop is CASSVGRETGKEGYTF. For the CDR3, the DNA is TGTGCCAGCAGCGTAGGGAGGGAGACAGGGAAGGAGGGCTACACCTTC.